This TCR beta chain comes out of a study of low-dose radiotherapy and immunotherapy resistance in tumors (dated by TCRdb to about 2022). For the study in its entirety: Cohort 1 received 0.5 Gy per fraction every 2 weeks, with a prescribed total PTV dose of 6.5 Gy. Patients in Cohort 2 were given 1 Gy per fraction every two weeks, for a total of 13 Gy across 26 weeks. Nivolumab and ipilimumab were both given intravenously, with nivolumab at a 240 mg flat dose every two weeks and ipilimumab at 1 mg/kg every six weeks. Every two weeks, patients got intravenous cyclophosphamide at 200 mg/m2, given one day ahead of each radiation and immunotherapy administration. Starting on cycle 1 day 1, patients took 300 mg of aspirin by mouth once a day for four cycles. No randomization into treatment groups was done for the people taking part in the trial. The translational analysis covered eight patients: three from the first dose cohort and the first five from the second dose cohort.

Reading the label with the study, this specimen's time point is: after trial treatment. The treatment or condition label, as the study defines it: LDRT plus nivolumab, ipilimumab, low-dose cyclophosphamide and aspirin (RACIN trial). Donors were enrolled in RACIN, a single-arm phase I dose-escalation trial combining nivolumab, ipilimumab, aspirin, low-dose cyclophosphamide and low-dose radiotherapy. Patients were eligible if they had advanced solid tumors that were TIL-negative. This clonotype came up many times. Its antigen has not been determined. No base-level quality is on record; no much larger clone is a single base apart. The sequencer was an Illumina HiSeq 2500. First-strand cDNA was synthesized with Superscript III and a set of TRAV- and TRBV-specific primers, covering both TCRalpha and TCRbeta chains. TCRs were amplified for about 18 PCR cycles with Phusion, using a constant-region primer paired with the adapter attached to the V primers. The isolated mRNA was amplified using the MessageAmp II aRNA Amplification Kit, with in vitro transcription performed for less than 20 hours at 37 degrees C. The Dynabeads mRNA DIRECT Purification Kit was used to isolate the mRNA for TCR sequencing. Indexed Illumina adapters were added in a second Phusion PCR of around 27 cycles, and the PCR products were purified with AMPure XP beads. Turning to the authors' computational methods: Custom Perl scripts were used to pool TCR sequences that encoded the same protein, to remove out-of-frame sequences, and to calculate the abundance of each clonotype. The analysis excluded TCR sequences that were supported by just one read. Shannon entropy, Gini index, clonality, richness, and the frequency of TCRs shared between repertoires were included as repertoire metrics. TCRdb trimmed the raw reads at Q25, called clones with MiXCR and kept productive beta chains. Rows are unified per CDR3 protein, each entry keeping the most common DNA and genes. V and J calls and clone size were set by TCRdb, not the authors. The sample includes more than 70,000 distinct CDR3 sequences, with 20% observed a single time. Of the sample, around 13% is held by the ten largest clones.

The source of this sequence is a female donor with ovarian cancer. The sequencing used PBMCs, collected after low-dose radiotherapy plus immunotherapy.

The sequenced DNA is TGTGCCAGCTCACCACCGGACAGCTTCGGAGAGACCCAGTACTTC. Translated, this gives CASSPPDSFGETQYF. The V gene is TRBV18 and the J gene is TRBJ2-5; TRBD1 is perhaps the D gene, given 6 matching bases. V is shortened by 0 bases, J by 4 bases, and the region joining them spans 12 bases. Its CDR3 holds 15 amino acids, cysteine through phenylalanine. Only the CDR3 part of the read is kept: 45 bases, read in frame from the first base. Reading the germline V gene gives CDR1 KGHSH and CDR2 LQKENI.